The present T cell receptor (beta chain) was sequenced within a study of read filtering for tumor transcriptome and immune sequencing. About the research overall: Under ten patients were R-ISS I, approximately 15 were R-ISS II, six or seven were R-ISS III.

This clonotype has just a few counts. Its antigen is unidentified. Being one base from a much bigger clone, this may be a read error. Study conclusions and caveats: This fraction held mixed bone marrow immune cells after CD138-negative sorting.

Molecular barcoded adaptors covering alpha/delta and beta/gamma chains were used on approximately 400 ng RNA. TCRdb passed the reads through MiXCR, listing each CDR3 protein once. The sample yields some 40,000 distinct CDR3 sequences, around 13% seen once. V was clipped by 6 bases and J by 7 bases, with 12 bases between them. The CDR3 has 12 residues. Germline V gives CDR1 SNHLY, CDR2 FYNNEI. The sequence came from a donor at least 40 years old with multiple myeloma. The rearrangement uses TRBV2 and TRBJ2-5; D is unresolved. The sequenced material came from a population of CD138-negative cells sorted from bone marrow. CDR3 bases: TGTGCCAGCAGCCCGACTTGGGGGACCCAGTACTTC. Encoded protein: CASSPTWGTQYF. The full variable domain, completed using reference TRBV2 and TRBJ2-5, is EPEVTQTPSHQVTQMGQEVILRCVPISNHLYFYWYRQILGQKVEFLVSFYNNEISEKSEIFDDQFSVERPDGSNFTLKIRSTKLEDSAMYFCASSPTWGTQYFGPGTRLLVL.